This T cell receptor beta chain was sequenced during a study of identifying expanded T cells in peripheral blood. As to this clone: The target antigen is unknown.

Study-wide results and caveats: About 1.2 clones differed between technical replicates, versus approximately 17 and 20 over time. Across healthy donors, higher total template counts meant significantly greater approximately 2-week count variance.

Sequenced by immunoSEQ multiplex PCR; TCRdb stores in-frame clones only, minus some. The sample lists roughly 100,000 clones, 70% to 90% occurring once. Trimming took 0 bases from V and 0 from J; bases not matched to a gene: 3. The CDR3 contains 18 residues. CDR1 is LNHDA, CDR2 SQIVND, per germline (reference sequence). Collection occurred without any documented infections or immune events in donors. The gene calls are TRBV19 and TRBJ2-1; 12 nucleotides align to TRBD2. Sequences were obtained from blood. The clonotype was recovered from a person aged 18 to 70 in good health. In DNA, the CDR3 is TGTGCCAGTAGTATAGATCAGACTAGCGGGGGCTCCTACAATGAGCAGTTCTTC. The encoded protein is CASSIDQTSGGSYNEQFF.